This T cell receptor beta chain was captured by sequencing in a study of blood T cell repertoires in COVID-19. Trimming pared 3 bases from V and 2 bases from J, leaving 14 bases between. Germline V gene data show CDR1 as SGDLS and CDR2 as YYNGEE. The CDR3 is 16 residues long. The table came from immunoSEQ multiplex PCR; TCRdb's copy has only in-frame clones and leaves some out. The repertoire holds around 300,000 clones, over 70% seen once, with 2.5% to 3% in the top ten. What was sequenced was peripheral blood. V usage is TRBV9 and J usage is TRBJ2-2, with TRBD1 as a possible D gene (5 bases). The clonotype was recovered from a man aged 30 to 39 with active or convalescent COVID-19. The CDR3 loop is CASSALGHVNTGELFF. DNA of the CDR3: TGTGCCAGCAGCGCCCTCGGACACGTCAACACCGGGGAGCTGTTTTTT.